This TCR beta chain was recorded in a study of blood T cells in healthy people across ages. Study results and limitations: No one knew whether donors had CMV, which possibly confounded expanded clonotype changes. Per million T cells, TCR beta diversity dropped roughly linearly as age increased. Naive T cell percentage and TCR beta diversity correlated strongly.

In the case of this clonotype: What it recognizes is unknown.

Whenever a sample was processed, at least 6.5 million PBMCs were isolated. The V end lost 4 bases, the J end lost 3 bases, and 10 bases lay between the germline ends. Germline CDR1 reads MNHEY; CDR2 reads SVGAGI. The CDR3 is 13 residues long. Sample-barcoded 5' priming and a J-beta primer mix drove a second PCR of roughly 6 to 12 cycles. MiXCR was run by TCRdb on the 5' RACE reads, yielding one entry per CDR3 protein. Of approximately 770,000 distinct CDR3 sequences in the sample, roughly 64% were seen once. Sequencing was done on a sample of blood. This chain uses TRBV6-5 with TRBJ2-7; D not resolved. The sequence derives from a man aged 25-40 years in good health. The CDR3: CASSCQYGYEQYF. CDR3 nucleotide sequence: TGTGCCAGCAGTTGTCAGTACGGCTACGAGCAGTACTTC.